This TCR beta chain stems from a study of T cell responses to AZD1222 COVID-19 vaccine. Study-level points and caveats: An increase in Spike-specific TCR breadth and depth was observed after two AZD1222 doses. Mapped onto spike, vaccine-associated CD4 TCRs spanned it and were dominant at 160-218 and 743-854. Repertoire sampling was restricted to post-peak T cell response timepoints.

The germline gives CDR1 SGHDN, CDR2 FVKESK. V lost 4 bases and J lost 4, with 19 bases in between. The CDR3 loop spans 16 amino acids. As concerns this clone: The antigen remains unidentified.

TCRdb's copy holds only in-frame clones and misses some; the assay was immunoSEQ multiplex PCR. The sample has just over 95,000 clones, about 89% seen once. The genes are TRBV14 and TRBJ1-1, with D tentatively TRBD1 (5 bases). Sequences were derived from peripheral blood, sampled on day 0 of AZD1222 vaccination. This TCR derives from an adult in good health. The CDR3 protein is CASSPSWWTGGTEAFF. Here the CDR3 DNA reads TGTGCCAGCAGCCCCTCCTGGTGGACCGGGGGCACTGAAGCTTTCTTT. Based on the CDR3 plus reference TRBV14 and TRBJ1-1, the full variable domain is EAGVTQFPSHSVIEKGQTVTLRCDPISGHDNLYWYRRVMGKEIKFLLHFVKESKQDESGMPNNRFLAERTGGTYSTLKVQPAELEDSGVYFCASSPSWWTGGTEAFFGQGTRLTVV.